Following are 24 T cell receptor beta chains from one sample sequenced in a study of blood T cell repertoires in COVID-19. Libraries were prepared by immunoSEQ multiplex PCR; TCRdb keeps only in-frame clonotypes and omits some of them. The table lists approximately 110,000 clones, 85% of them singletons. Material for sequencing was peripheral blood. Receptors originate from a man between 40 and 49 years old with acute or convalescent COVID-19.

The chain couples TRBV6-5 to TRBJ1-2, with 7 bases lining up with TRBD1. Losses at the gene ends were 6 bases for V and 8 bases for J; bases not matched to a gene: 15. CDR1 is MNHEY, CDR2 SVGAGI, per germline. This CDR3 comprises 15 residues. The CDR3 spells CASRYRQGGRRGYTF. The CDR3, as DNA: TGTGCCAGCAGGTATAGACAGGGAGGAAGAAGAGGCTACACCTTC.

This chain connects TRBV28 to TRBJ2-5, with D possibly matching TRBD1 (6 bases). V lost 6 bases to trimming and J lost 5 bases, with 19 bases between them. The CDR3 totals 15 residues. Germline loops: CDR1 MDHEN, CDR2 SYDVKM. The CDR3 coding sequence is TGTGCCAGCAGCCTTACCGAGAGGGGGAGTGAGACCCAGTACTTC. Its translation is CASSLTERGSETQYF.

This chain's CDR3 is CASSLARSGNPYEQYF. In DNA, the CDR3 is TGCGCCAGCAGCTTGGCCCGATCAGGGAATCCCTACGAGCAGTACTTC. This sequence joins TRBV5-1 and TRBJ2-7; tentative D call: TRBD1 (5 bases). The CDR3 sequence is 16 residues long. Germline V gene data show CDR1 as SGHRS and CDR2 as YFSETQ. V was shortened by 0 bases and J by 2 bases, with 15 bases between the two germline ends.

The chain combines TRBV4-3 with TRBJ1-2, with 7 bases that match TRBD1. V was clipped by 0 bases and J by 8 bases; unmatched bases: 21. CDR1 LGHNA and CDR2 YSLEER come from the germline V gene. This CDR3 contains 19 residues. CDR3 residues: CASSQDRFSFARRGQGYTF. The CDR3 DNA reads TGCGCCAGCAGCCAAGATCGGTTTAGTTTTGCTCGGAGGGGGCAAGGCTACACCTTC.

The table lists this clone with a few counts. The chain recombines TRBV19 with TRBJ1-1, with a tentative D call TRBD1 (5 bases). The CDR3 consists of 15 residues. V was clipped by 3 bases and J by 8 bases, with 19 bases between them. Germline V gene data show CDR1 as LNHDA and CDR2 as SQIVND (reference sequence). CDR3 loop: CASSMNGGPASEAFF. As DNA, the CDR3 is TGTGCCAGTAGTATGAACGGGGGTCCGGCCTCGGAAGCTTTCTTT.

The genes are TRBV3-1 (or the pseudogene TRBV3-2) and TRBJ1-2, with D perhaps matching TRBD1 (6 bases). Trimming removed 1 base at V and 8 bases at J, with 17 bases between. The germline CDR1 and CDR2 sequences are LGHDT and YNNKEL (reference sequence). The CDR3 contains 15 residues. CDR3 sequence (DNA): TGTGCCAGCAGCCAAGGATGGCAGGGGAAGGGGGGCTACACCTTC. It specifies CASSQGWQGKGGYTF.

The V and J genes are TRBV24-1 and TRBJ1-5, with 10 bases matching TRBD1. The CDR3 consists of 17 residues. Germline CDR1 and CDR2: KGHDR and SFDVKD. V was pared by 7 bases and J by 2 bases, with 10 bases of the junction left unmatched. The chain's CDR3 is CATRGAGQGGRNQPQHF. CDR3 bases: TGTGCCACCAGGGGGGCTGGACAGGGGGGGCGCAATCAGCCCCAGCATTTT.

The genes are TRBV27 and TRBJ2-7; no reliable D call. This CDR3 is 11 amino acids long. V dropped 4 bases and J dropped 9 bases, with 10 bases sitting between them. Per the germline V gene, CDR1 is MNHEY and CDR2 is SMNVEV (reference sequence). In nucleotides, the CDR3 is TGTGCCAGCAGTTCCTCCTTCCTGCAGTACTTC. As protein: CASSSSFLQYF.

The chain couples TRBV18 to TRBJ2-7, with 9 bases identical to TRBD2. The CDR3 totals 15 residues. Germline V lookup: CDR1 KGHSH, CDR2 LQKENI. The ends lost 0 bases at V and 6 bases at J; junction bases unmatched: 6. CDR3 sequence (DNA): TGTGCCAGCTCACCACCGCGGGGGGGTGGGGTCGAGCAGTACTTC. The encoded protein is CASSPPRGGGVEQYF. Based on the CDR3 plus reference TRBV18 and TRBJ2-7, the full variable domain is NAGVMQNPRHLVRRRGQEARLRCSPMKGHSHVYWYRQLPEEGLKFMVYLQKENIIDESGMPKERFSAEFPKEGPSILRIQQVVRGDSAAYFCASSPPRGGGVEQYFGPGTRLTVT.

The V gene is TRBV3-1 (or the pseudogene TRBV3-2), the J gene TRBJ2-1; a possible D gene is TRBD1 (5 bases). Germline loops: CDR1 LGHDT, CDR2 YNNKEL (reference sequence). CDR3 size: 14 residues. Trimming left V 2 bases short and J 8 bases short, with 13 bases between. CDR3 in DNA: TGTGCCAGCAGCCAACGGCAGGGCCGGGATGAGCAGTTCTTC. It encodes CASSQRQGRDEQFF.

The chain has TRBV6-6 and TRBJ2-7, with D possibly TRBD2 on 5 matching bases. Trimming took off 6 bases at V and 5 bases at J, with 5 bases between the two ends. This CDR3 has 10 residues. Looked up from germline, CDR1 is MNHNY and CDR2 is SVGAGI (reference sequence). CDR3: CASSGNEQYF. The CDR3 DNA reads TGTGCCAGCAGCGGGAACGAGCAGTACTTC.

The V and J genes are TRBV7-9 and TRBJ2-7; possibly TRBD1 for D (6 bases). The ends were cut back, 1 base at V and 3 bases at J, with 10 bases in the middle. This CDR3 region has 14 residues. CDR1 SEHNR and CDR2 FQNEAQ come from the germline V gene (reference sequence). The CDR3 nucleotides read TGTGCCAGCAGCTTAGGGGGACACGGCTACGAGCAGTACTTC. Translated: CASSLGGHGYEQYF.

The CDR3 DNA is TGCAGCGTTTCACTGGGGGGGAATGAGTGGCAGTTCTTC. It is translated as CSVSLGGNEWQFF. This rearrangement joins TRBV29-1 to TRBJ2-1; 7 bases are a match to TRBD2. The V gene end was trimmed by 5 bases and the J gene end by 12 bases; junction bases not matched to a gene: 13. Germline assignment: CDR1 SQVTM and CDR2 ANQGSEA. The CDR3 has 13 residues.

The chain uses TRBV20-1 and TRBJ1-2; D unclear. V lost 3 bases and J lost 5, with 13 bases in between. CDR3 length: 13 residues. CDR1 and CDR2 from the germline V gene are DFQATT and SNEGSKA (reference sequence). This chain's CDR3 is CSASPGNPYGYTF. The CDR3 region has the DNA TGCAGTGCTAGTCCCGGGAACCCTTATGGCTACACCTTC.

The V gene is TRBV7-2, the J gene TRBJ2-7; 8 nucleotides agree with TRBD2. The CDR3 is made up of 17 amino acids. Germline CDR1 is SGHTA and CDR2 is FQGNSA. J was trimmed by 9 bases and V by 5 bases; bases with no gene match: 21. The CDR3 nucleotides are TGTGCCAGCAGCAGTCCTCGCGGGGGGCGGCCCGCCCTAGGGCAGTACTTC. This codes for CASSSPRGGRPALGQYF.

The chain employs TRBV10-3 and TRBJ2-1, with TRBD2 identical over 9 bases. Germline V gene data show CDR1 as ENHRY and CDR2 as SYGVKD. V trimming: 0 bases; J trimming: 5 bases; junction bases outside the gene matches: 5. The CDR3 is 16 residues long. CDR3 nucleotide sequence: TGTGCCATCAGTGAGTCCAGCGGGGGGCGGGACAATGAGCAGTTCTTC. Translating gives CAISESSGGRDNEQFF.

The chain carries TRBV5-1 and TRBJ2-5; 8 nucleotides match TRBD1. The germline V gene has CDR1 SGHRS and CDR2 YFSETQ. V was clipped by 3 bases and J by 3 bases; unmatched bases: 7. The CDR3 covers 15 residues. DNA of the CDR3: TGCGCCAGCAGCTCAAGACAGGGGTCCGAAGAGACCCAGTACTTC. It specifies CASSSRQGSEETQYF.

The chain's CDR3 is CASHMRGSTEAFF. For the CDR3, the DNA is TGTGCCAGCCACATGCGCGGTAGCACTGAAGCTTTCTTT. V and J are TRBV27 and TRBJ1-1, with D hard to call. The germline gives CDR1 MNHEY, CDR2 SMNVEV (reference sequence). V was trimmed by 8 bases and J by 4 bases, leaving 14 bases between them. The CDR3 covers 13 residues.

The chain is built from TRBV29-1 and TRBJ1-2, with TRBD1 matching 8 bases. Trimming took 7 bases from V and 0 from J; bases not matched to a gene: 10. The germline V gene encodes CDR1 SQVTM and CDR2 ANQGSEA. The CDR3 has 15 residues. Here the CDR3 reads CSASDRGGPNYGYTF. CDR3 DNA sequence: TGCAGCGCTTCCGACAGGGGAGGGCCTAACTATGGCTACACCTTC.

The chain recombines TRBV20-1 with TRBJ2-3, with 9 nucleotides matching TRBD2. CDR3 length: 14 residues. V shed 3 bases, J shed 9 bases, and the junction held 10 bases outside the gene matches. The V gene's germline CDR1 is DFQATT and CDR2 SNEGSKA (reference sequence). The CDR3 is CSASAGGRASTQYF. The CDR3 bases are TGCAGTGCTAGTGCTGGCGGGAGGGCGTCGACGCAGTATTTT.

Written as DNA, the CDR3 is TGTGCCAGCAGTGATGGGACATTTCAGTACTTC. This encodes CASSDGTFQYF. The chain links TRBV25-1 to TRBJ2-4; the D gene is possibly TRBD1 (6 bases). V was shortened by 3 bases and J by 11 bases, with 8 bases between the two germline ends. Germline V gene data show CDR1 as MGHDK and CDR2 as SYGVNS. CDR3 length: 11 amino acids.

The V gene is TRBV5-4, the J gene TRBJ2-7, with 15 bases identical to TRBD2. The germline V gene has CDR1 SGHNT and CDR2 YYREEE (reference sequence). This CDR3 has 16 amino acids. With V trimmed by 3 bases and J by 4 bases, 5 bases remained unmatched. CDR3 loop: CASSWGGLAGGYEQYF. The CDR3 nucleotides read TGTGCCAGCAGCTGGGGGGGACTAGCGGGAGGTTACGAGCAGTACTTC. Variable domain in full (rest from reference TRBV5-4 and TRBJ2-7): ETGVTQSPTHLIKTRGQQVTLRCSSQSGHNTVSWYQQALGQGPQFIFQYYREEENGRGNFPPRFSGLQFPNYSSELNVNALELDDSALYLCASSWGGLAGGYEQYFGPGTRLTVT.

The V and J genes are TRBV20-1 and TRBJ2-5; unclear D gene. V was shortened by 5 bases and J by 5 bases, with 9 bases between the two germline ends. This CDR3 has 11 residues. CDR1 and CDR2 from the germline V gene are DFQATT and SNEGSKA (reference sequence). CDR3 coding DNA: TGCAGTGCTTCCCGTAGTGAGACCCAGTACTTC. As protein: CSASRSETQYF.

The V and J genes are TRBV4-2 and TRBJ2-7, with TRBD2 matching over 7 bases. Germline V lookup: CDR1 LGHNA, CDR2 YNFKEQ. The CDR3 is 16 amino acids. V trimming: 1 base; J trimming: 7 bases; junction bases outside the gene matches: 13. CDR3 coding DNA: TGTGCCAGCAGCCAAGGGTGGAGGGGAGGGTTGGGGGAGCAGTACTTC. It codes for CASSQGWRGGLGEQYF.